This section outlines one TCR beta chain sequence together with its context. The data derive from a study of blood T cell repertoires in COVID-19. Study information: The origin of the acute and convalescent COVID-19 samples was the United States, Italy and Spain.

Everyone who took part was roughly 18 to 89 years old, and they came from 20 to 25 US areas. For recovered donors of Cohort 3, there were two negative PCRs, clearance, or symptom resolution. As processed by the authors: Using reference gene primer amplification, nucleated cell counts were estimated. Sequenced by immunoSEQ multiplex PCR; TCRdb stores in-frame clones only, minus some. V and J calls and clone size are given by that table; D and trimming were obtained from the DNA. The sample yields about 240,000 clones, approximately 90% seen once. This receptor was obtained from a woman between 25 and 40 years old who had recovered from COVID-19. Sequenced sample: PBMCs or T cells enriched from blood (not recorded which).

The CDR3 nucleotides are TGTGCCAGCCGGCGGCCTCGGGAAGATCAGCCCCAGCATTTT. Its protein is CASRRPREDQPQHF. The chain links TRBV19 to TRBJ1-5; no clear D gene. This CDR3 has 14 amino acids. V lost 9 bases and J 5 bases, leaving 17 bases between the germline ends. From germline, CDR1 is LNHDA and CDR2 SQIVND (reference sequence).